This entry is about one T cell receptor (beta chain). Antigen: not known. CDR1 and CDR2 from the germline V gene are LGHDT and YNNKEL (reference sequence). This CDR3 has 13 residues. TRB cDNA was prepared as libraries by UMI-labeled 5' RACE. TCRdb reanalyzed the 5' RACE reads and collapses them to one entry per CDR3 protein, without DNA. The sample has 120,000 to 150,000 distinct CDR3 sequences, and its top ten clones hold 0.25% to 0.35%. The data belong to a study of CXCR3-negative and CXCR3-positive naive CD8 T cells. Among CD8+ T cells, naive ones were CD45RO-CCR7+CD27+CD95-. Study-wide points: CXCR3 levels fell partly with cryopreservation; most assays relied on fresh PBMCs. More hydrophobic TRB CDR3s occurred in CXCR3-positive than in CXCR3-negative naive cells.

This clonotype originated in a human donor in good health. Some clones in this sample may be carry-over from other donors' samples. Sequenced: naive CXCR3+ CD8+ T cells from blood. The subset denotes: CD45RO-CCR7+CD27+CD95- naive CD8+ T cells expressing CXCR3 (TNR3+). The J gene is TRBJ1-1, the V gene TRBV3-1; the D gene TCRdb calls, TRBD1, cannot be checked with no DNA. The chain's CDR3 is CASSQDYGREAFF.